This T cell receptor (beta chain) was retrieved from a study of control samples from healthy donors and cancer patients. This CDR3 spans 14 amino acids. With 11 bases removed from V and 5 bases from J, the gap between germline ends came to 19 bases. Germline values: CDR1 MNHNY, CDR2 SVGAGI (reference sequence). Measured with immunoSEQ multiplex PCR; TCRdb has only the in-frame clones, and not every one. Altogether roughly 140,000 clones are present, 75% to 90% being singletons, with the ten largest covering over 4.5%. Sequences were obtained from blood. The source of this sequence is a man aged 25-45 years in good health. V gene TRBV6-6 combines with J gene TRBJ2-1, with D perhaps matching TRBD1 or TRBD2 (7 bases each). In nucleotides, the CDR3 is TGTGCCTCCTCCAGGGGGGGGTTTAACAATGAGCAGTTCTTC. Protein: CASSRGGFNNEQFF.